Listed below are T cell receptor beta chains from one sample, sequenced in a study of T cell changes during pregnancy in multiple sclerosis. Assay: immunoSEQ multiplex PCR; the TCRdb copy retains only in-frame clones and omits some. Of 55,000 to 85,000 clones listed, about nine tenths are singletons. The sample in question was CD4+ T cells from peripheral blood mononuclear cells, obtained after pregnancy. The source of these receptors is a female donor with multiple sclerosis, enrolled in a pregnancy study. Each CDR3 is given with its conserved first and last residue. The order of the fields is CDR3 protein, CDR3 DNA, clone size, V gene, J gene, CDR3 length, D gene. The D gene is left open where the match is weak. Size tells how often a clone was seen (once, few, many) or the class of an expanded clone, and some rows leave it out.

CASRPRQGDYEQYF,TGTGCCAGCAGGCCCCGACAGGGGGACTACGAGCAGTACTTC,.,TRBV28,TRBJ2-7,14,TRBD1
CASSPLTSGSDEQYF,TGTGCCAGCTCACCACTAACTAGCGGGAGTGACGAGCAGTACTTC,.,TRBV18,TRBJ2-7,15,TRBD2
CASSYREAYEQYF,TGTGCCAGCAGTTACAGAGAGGCCTACGAGCAGTACTTC,.,TRBV6-5,TRBJ2-7,13,.
CASSRSRTPTGGNHPNTGELFF,TGTGCCAGTAGTCGATCCCGCACCCCGACAGGGGGGAATCACCCGAACACCGGGGAGCTGTTTTTT,.,TRBV19,TRBJ2-2,22,TRBD1
CASSPRDTGTGELFF,TGTGCCAGCAGCCCCCGAGATACGGGGACCGGGGAGCTGTTTTTT,.,TRBV7-6,TRBJ2-2,15,.
CASSFGGLSSTDTQYF,TGTGCCAGCAGTTTCGGGGGACTTTCTAGCACAGATACGCAGTATTTT,.,TRBV28,TRBJ2-3,16,.
CASSQVTSGVKSEQFF,TGTGCCAGCAGCCAAGTGACTAGCGGGGTTAAAAGTGAGCAGTTCTTC,.,TRBV14,TRBJ2-1,16,TRBD2
CASRTANSPLHF,TGTGCCAGCAGGACAGCCAATTCACCCCTCCACTTT,.,TRBV2,TRBJ1-6,12,.
CASSLSARPYEQYF,TGTGCCAGCAGTTTATCCGCGCGGCCCTACGAGCAGTACTTC,.,TRBV27,TRBJ2-7,14,.
CASSSGQGGYEQYF,TGTGCCAGCAGCTCGGGACAGGGTGGCTACGAGCAGTACTTC,.,TRBV11-3,TRBJ2-7,14,TRBD1
CASSLDSSFTDTQYF,TGTGCCAGCAGCTTAGATTCGAGTTTCACAGATACGCAGTATTTT,.,TRBV11-2,TRBJ2-3,15,.
CAISGPGQGWDEQFF,TGTGCCATCAGTGGTCCGGGACAGGGGTGGGATGAGCAGTTCTTC,.,TRBV10-3,TRBJ2-1,15,TRBD1
CASSSRSGRNSPLHF,TGTGCCAGCAGCTCGAGGTCTGGTCGGAATTCACCCCTCCACTTT,.,TRBV5-4,TRBJ1-6,15,.
CASSPWTSGRETQYF,TGTGCCAGCAGCCCCTGGACTAGCGGGAGAGAGACCCAGTACTTC,.,TRBV14,TRBJ2-5,15,TRBD2
CASTPGAMNTEAFF,TGTGCCAGTACTCCGGGAGCCATGAACACTGAAGCTTTCTTT,.,TRBV19,TRBJ1-1,14,.
CAWSVPAGMNTEAFF,TGTGCCTGGAGTGTTCCCGCAGGGATGAACACTGAAGCTTTCTTT,.,TRBV30,TRBJ1-1,15,.
CASSRGKGAIGYGYTF,TGTGCCAGCAGCCGCGGGAAGGGAGCGATCGGCTATGGCTACACCTTC,.,TRBV5-4,TRBJ1-2,16,.
CASSLGLAGAQQLYNEQFF,TGTGCCAGCAGCCTCGGACTAGCGGGAGCCCAGCAGCTTTACAATGAGCAGTTCTTC,.,TRBV14,TRBJ2-1,19,TRBD2
CASSLEGIRDRANHEAFF,TGTGCCAGCAGCTTAGAGGGGATCCGGGACAGGGCTAATCACGAAGCTTTCTTT,.,TRBV11-3,TRBJ1-1,18,TRBD1
CASRVPGDTQYF,TGTGCCAGTCGGGTCCCAGGGGATACGCAGTATTTT,once,TRBV18,TRBJ2-3,12,.
CASSTTGGFRNTEAFF,TGTGCCAGTAGTACGACAGGGGGCTTTAGGAACACTGAAGCTTTCTTT,once,TRBV19,TRBJ1-1,16,TRBD1
CASSLPNTGELFF,TGTGCCAGTTCCCTACCGAACACCGGGGAGCTGTTTTTT,.,TRBV19,TRBJ2-2,13,.
CASSPGPYEQYF,TGTGCCAGTAGTCCAGGGCCCTACGAGCAGTACTTC,.,TRBV19,TRBJ2-7,12,.
CASSLGLEGTEAFF,TGTGCCAGCTCACTAGGACTCGAAGGCACTGAAGCTTTCTTT,.,TRBV18,TRBJ1-1,14,.
CASGSGRTDTQYF,TGTGCCAGCGGAAGCGGGAGGACAGATACGCAGTATTTT,.,TRBV6-1,TRBJ2-3,13,TRBD2
CASNSRYNEQFF,TGCGCCAGCAATTCTCGGTACAATGAGCAGTTCTTC,.,TRBV5-1,TRBJ2-1,12,.
CAISESVANYGYTF,TGTGCCATCAGTGAGTCGGTGGCCAACTATGGCTACACCTTC,.,TRBV10-3,TRBJ1-2,14,.
CASSSGHTPNTIYF,TGTGCCAGCAGCTCCGGACATACTCCAAACACCATATATTTT,.,TRBV5-6,TRBJ1-3,14,.
CASSSIRTSETYEQYF,TGTGCCAGCAGTTCCATCCGGACTAGCGAAACCTACGAGCAGTACTTC,.,TRBV7-2,TRBJ2-7,16,TRBD2
CASSISGGDSTDTQYF,TGTGCCAGCAGCATTAGCGGGGGGGATAGCACAGATACGCAGTATTTT,.,TRBV7-8,TRBJ2-3,16,TRBD2
CASRGLGARSYNEQFF,TGTGCCAGCAGGGGGCTTGGGGCCCGCTCCTACAATGAGCAGTTCTTC,.,TRBV28,TRBJ2-1,16,.
CASNRDSNQPQHF,TGTGCCAGCAACCGGGATAGCAATCAGCCCCAGCATTTT,.,TRBV28,TRBJ1-5,13,.
CASSLRSNQPQHF,TGTGCCAGCAGTCTCAGGAGCAATCAGCCCCAGCATTTT,.,TRBV27,TRBJ1-5,13,.
CASSPRREDEKLFF,TGTGCCAGCTCACCACGTCGGGAGGACGAAAAACTGTTTTTT,.,TRBV18,TRBJ1-4,14,.
CASSEMRVGAFF,TGTGCCAGCAGTGAAATGCGGGTCGGGGCTTTCTTT,.,TRBV2,TRBJ1-1,12,.
CATSPEGVYEAFF,TGTGCCACCAGCCCTGAGGGAGTTTACGAAGCTTTCTTT,.,TRBV15,TRBJ1-1,13,.
CASSRHRGLSNQPQHF,TGTGCCAGTAGTCGTCACAGGGGGCTTAGCAATCAGCCCCAGCATTTT,.,TRBV19,TRBJ1-5,16,TRBD1
CASTSWGGTGNYEQYF,TGTGCCAGCACCTCCTGGGGGGGGACAGGGAACTACGAGCAGTACTTC,.,TRBV28,TRBJ2-7,16,TRBD1
CASSLTAGGRNEQYF,TGTGCCAGCAGTTTAACAGCGGGAGGGCGAAACGAGCAGTACTTC,once,TRBV28,TRBJ2-7,15,TRBD2
CASSEIWDRVNF,TGTGCCAGCAGTGAGATCTGGGACAGGGTCAACTTC,.,TRBV2,TRBJ2-7,12,TRBD1
CASSLPEPILIVQFF,TGCGCCAGCAGCTTACCTGAGCCGATTTTGATTGTGCAGTTCTTC,few,TRBV5-1,TRBJ2-1,15,.
CASSINRDDQPQHF,TGTGCCAGTAGTATAAACAGGGATGATCAGCCCCAGCATTTT,.,TRBV19,TRBJ1-5,14,.
CASSYMLGTAPYEQYF,TGTGCCAGCAGCTATATGTTAGGGACAGCACCCTACGAGCAGTACTTC,once,TRBV27,TRBJ2-7,16,TRBD1
CASSLTGYEQYF,TGTGCCAGCAGCTTGACAGGGTACGAGCAGTACTTC,.,TRBV5-5,TRBJ2-7,12,.
CASSFGTGRTFYEQYF,TGTGCCAGCAGCTTCGGGACCGGGAGGACTTTTTACGAGCAGTACTTC,.,TRBV5-6,TRBJ2-7,16,TRBD2
CASSNQDSHYGYTF,TGTGCCAGCAGTAATCAAGACAGCCACTATGGCTACACCTTC,.,TRBV28,TRBJ1-2,14,.
CASGTGSILVGGYTF,TGTGCCTCCGGGACAGGGTCCATTTTGGTCGGAGGCTACACCTTC,.,TRBV19,TRBJ1-2,15,TRBD1
CASSTGQVGWAFF,TGTGCCAGCAGTACCGGACAGGTCGGATGGGCTTTCTTT,.,TRBV6-6,TRBJ1-1,13,TRBD1
CASSFSSGNTIYF,TGTGCCAGCAGTTTCTCTTCCGGAAACACCATATATTTT,.,TRBV27,TRBJ1-3,13,.
CAWSGDRNTEAFF,TGTGCCTGGAGTGGCGACAGAAACACTGAAGCTTTCTTT,.,TRBV30,TRBJ1-1,13,.
CASSLGWTGLNPGANVLTF,TGTGCCAGCAGCTTGGGGTGGACAGGGCTGAATCCTGGGGCCAACGTCCTGACTTTC,.,TRBV5-6,TRBJ2-6,19,TRBD1
CASSSYRTSGDGTGELFF,TGCGCCAGCAGTTCCTATCGGACTAGCGGGGACGGCACCGGGGAGCTGTTTTTT,.,TRBV5-1,TRBJ2-2,18,TRBD2
CASSLSGGAQHF,TGTGCCAGCAGTTTATCGGGGGGGGCCCAGCATTTT,.,TRBV27,TRBJ1-5,12,.
CASSFRGGRRGNTIYF,TGTGCCAGCAGCTTCCGGGGGGGGCGGCGTGGAAACACCATATATTTT,once,TRBV28,TRBJ1-3,16,.